The 22 T cell receptor beta chains in this list originate from one sample, sequenced in a study of T-cell memory formation after mild COVID-19. TCRdb fed the 5' RACE reads into MiXCR, producing one record per CDR3 protein. This repertoire shows roughly 130,000 distinct CDR3 sequences, over 15% found once; its top ten account for over 4%. The sequenced material came from PBMCs or a T cell subset sorted from them (not recorded which). The receptors were gathered from a young man who had mild COVID-19 (a few samples of this study predate the infection). Cell type and time point are not known.

This clonotype was seen only a few times. The rearrangement joins TRBV4-3 to TRBJ1-4, with 8 bases lining up with TRBD1. Germline lookup yields CDR1 LGHNA and CDR2 YSLEER. The CDR3 has 15 amino acids. Losses at the gene ends were 1 base for V and 8 bases for J; bases not matched to a gene: 6. CDR3 in amino acids: CASSQVGGQGEKLFF. CDR3 nucleotide sequence: TGCGCCAGCAGCCAAGTTGGAGGACAGGGAGAAAAACTGTTTTTT.

V gene TRBV12-3 or TRBV12-4 combines with J gene TRBJ2-3; 8 bases map to TRBD2. The J segment lost 8 bases and the V segment lost 3 bases, leaving 13 bases of the junction unmatched. The length of the CDR3 is 16 residues. CDR3 region: CASSFPPGGGEVTQYF. The CDR3 coding sequence is TGTGCCAGCAGTTTTCCCCCCGGGGGGGGGGAGGTTACGCAGTATTTT.

The chain has TRBV20-1 and TRBJ2-1; either TRBD1 or TRBD2 may fit D (5 bases each). With 5 bases removed from V and 0 bases from J, the gap between germline ends came to 20 bases. The CDR3 runs to 17 residues. Germline assignment: CDR1 DFQATT and CDR2 SNEGSKA (reference sequence). The CDR3 DNA sequence: TGCAGTGCTCCCTCGGTTCGAGGGGCCAGCTCCTACAATGAGCAGTTCTTC. Amino acid sequence: CSAPSVRGASSYNEQFF.

There are a few counts of this clonotype. The chain uses TRBV29-1 and TRBJ1-4; 7 bases map to TRBD1. Germline loops: CDR1 SQVTM, CDR2 ANQGSEA. This CDR3 has 13 residues. Germline trimming cut 4 bases from V and 5 bases from J; bases unmatched to any gene: 4. The CDR3 sequence: CSVARGQNEKLFF. The CDR3 region has the DNA TGCAGCGTTGCCAGGGGACAGAATGAAAAACTGTTTTTT.

The chain combines TRBV7-2 with TRBJ1-2; 7 nucleotides line up with TRBD1. The germline V gene encodes CDR1 SGHTA and CDR2 FQGNSA. Unmatched junction bases numbered 6, after V lost 5 bases and J lost 6 bases. CDR3 length equals 13 residues. For the CDR3, the DNA is TGTGCCAGCAGCAGAGAGACAGGGAATGGCTACACCTTC. Amino acid sequence: CASSRETGNGYTF.

The chain has TRBV5-4 and TRBJ2-1; D is perhaps TRBD1 or TRBD2 (5 bases each). Trimming left V 4 bases short and J 8 bases short, with 13 bases between. CDR1 and CDR2 from the germline V gene are SGHNT and YYREEE (reference sequence). This CDR3 spans 13 amino acids. The CDR3 DNA reads TGTGCCAGCAGCCGGGACGCTGGATATGAGCAGTTCTTC. Its translation: CASSRDAGYEQFF.

This clonotype occurred a few times. The genes are TRBV28 and TRBJ2-5, with D possibly being TRBD2 (6 bases). Trimming took off 3 bases at V and 2 bases at J, with 13 bases between the two ends. CDR3 size: 15 residues. Looked up from germline, CDR1 is MDHEN and CDR2 is SYDVKM. The CDR3 coding sequence is TGTGCCAGCAGTTTCAGGCGCGGGGTTCAAGAGACCCAGTACTTC. The encoded protein is CASSFRRGVQETQYF. The variable domain in full, completed from reference TRBV28 and TRBJ2-5, reads DVKVTQSSRYLVKRTGEKVFLECVQDMDHENMFWYRQDPGLGLRLIYFSYDVKMKEKGDIPEGYSVSREKKERFSLILESASTNQTSMYLCASSFRRGVQETQYFGPGTRLLVL.

Ten or more counts support this clonotype. The chain joins TRBV7-2 to TRBJ1-5, with D hard to call. The germline V and J ends were trimmed by 4 bases and 9 bases, with 16 bases remaining between them. CDR3 length: 14 amino acids. Germline V gives CDR1 SGHTA, CDR2 FQGNSA. CDR3 amino acids: CASSSPNSLLPQHF. In DNA, the CDR3 is TGTGCCAGCAGCTCCCCAAACAGCTTACTGCCCCAGCATTTT.

This CDR3 is CASSLDDSPLHF. The CDR3 bases are TGTGCCAGCTCCCTGGACGATTCACCCCTCCACTTT. The rearrangement joins TRBV2 to TRBJ1-6; D is ambiguous. Per germline, CDR1 SNHLY and CDR2 FYNNEI. This CDR3 region has 12 residues. With 8 bases removed from V and 8 bases from J, the gap between germline ends came to 10 bases.

This clonotype has more than one count but fewer than ten. The V and J genes are TRBV5-5 and TRBJ2-5; a possible D gene is TRBD2 (7 bases). Germline CDR1 and CDR2: SGHKS and YYEKEE (reference sequence). The CDR3 runs to 15 residues. V lost 4 bases and J 1 base, leaving 14 bases between the germline ends. In DNA form, the CDR3 reads TGTGCCAGCAGCGGGGGGGCCTCCTTCCAAGAGACCCAGTACTTC. This codes for CASSGGASFQETQYF.

The chain uses TRBV20-1 and TRBJ1-2; 12 bases match TRBD1. CDR1 is DFQATT, CDR2 SNEGSKA, per germline (reference sequence). V lost 6 bases, J lost 8 bases, and 22 bases stayed unmatched. This CDR3 has 18 amino acids. The CDR3 spells CSADPGQGARTAHVGYTF. The DNA for the CDR3 is TGCAGTGCGGACCCGGGACAGGGGGCGCGAACGGCTCACGTAGGCTACACCTTC.

V is TRBV7-9 and J is TRBJ1-2; no definite D call. The V gene's germline CDR1 is SEHNR and CDR2 FQNEAQ (reference sequence). CDR3 size: 12 residues. Trimming pared 1 base from V and 7 bases from J, leaving 7 bases between. CDR3 in DNA: TGTGCCAGCAGCTTAGAGGCCTTTGGCTACACCTTC. This gives the protein CASSLEAFGYTF.

The chain uses TRBV9 and TRBJ2-2; D is unresolved. The germline V gene encodes CDR1 SGDLS and CDR2 YYNGEE. Trimming removed 0 bases from V and 6 bases from J, with 6 bases in between. The CDR3 consists of 13 residues. The CDR3, as DNA: TGTGCCAGCAGCGTAGAGAGGCCCGGGGAGCTGTTTTTT. Protein sequence: CASSVERPGELFF.

This clonotype was picked up a small number of times. The chain employs TRBV14 and TRBJ2-5, with D possibly TRBD2 on 6 matching bases. Trimming stripped 5 bases from V and 1 base from J, with 14 bases between. CDR3 length equals 15 residues. The germline V gene has CDR1 SGHDN and CDR2 FVKESK. The DNA of the CDR3 is TGTGCCAGCAGCGATCTTCTGGGACTCCAAGAGACCCAGTACTTC. Translated: CASSDLLGLQETQYF. Combining the CDR3 with reference TRBV14 and TRBJ2-5 gives the whole variable domain EAGVTQFPSHSVIEKGQTVTLRCDPISGHDNLYWYRRVMGKEIKFLLHFVKESKQDESGMPNNRFLAERTGGTYSTLKVQPAELEDSGVYFCASSDLLGLQETQYFGPGTRLLVL.

This clonotype came up a few times. The V and J genes are TRBV6-2 or TRBV6-3 and TRBJ2-5; TRBD2 is a possible D gene (7 bases). Germline V lookup: CDR1 MNHEY, CDR2 SVGEGT. Trimming left V 5 bases short and J 4 bases short, with 14 bases between. The CDR3 runs to 14 residues. CDR3 loop: CASSPGGGPETQYF. The CDR3 nucleotides are TGTGCCAGCAGTCCGGGCGGGGGCCCAGAGACCCAGTACTTC.

V gene TRBV5-6 combines with J gene TRBJ1-1; a possible D gene is TRBD1 (5 bases). Germline V gene data show CDR1 as SGHDT and CDR2 as YYEEEE. V lost 0 bases and J lost 0, with 12 bases in between. The CDR3 runs to 16 residues. CDR3 nucleotides: TGTGCCAGCAGCTTGGCCCCGACAGAGATGAACACTGAAGCTTTCTTT. Translation gives CASSLAPTEMNTEAFF.

The chain joins TRBV7-9 to TRBJ2-3; 10 positions match TRBD2. Germline V lookup: CDR1 SEHNR, CDR2 FQNEAQ (reference sequence). The CDR3 runs to 15 residues. Losses at the gene ends were 5 bases for V and 7 bases for J; bases not matched to a gene: 9. The DNA of the CDR3 is TGTGCCAGCAGCCCCCTAGCGGGGGCTTCCAATACGCAGTATTTT. Translating it yields CASSPLAGASNTQYF. Full variable domain (missing parts from reference TRBV7-9 and TRBJ2-3): DTGVSQNPRHKITKRGQNVTFRCDPISEHNRLYWYRQTLGQGPEFLTYFQNEAQLEKSRLLSDRFSAERPKGSFSTLEIQRTEQGDSAMYLCASSPLAGASNTQYFGPGTRLTVL.

This clonotype was counted only a few times. The chain joins TRBV20-1 to TRBJ2-5; unclear D gene. Trimming took 1 base from V and 5 from J, leaving 11 bases between them. Germline V gene sequence: CDR1 DFQATT, CDR2 SNEGSKA (reference sequence). The CDR3 consists of 13 residues. The CDR3 sequence: CSARGLPHETQYF. CDR3 in DNA: TGCAGTGCTAGAGGGCTACCCCACGAGACCCAGTACTTC.

This clonotype turned up a few times. The chain employs TRBV28 and TRBJ2-6; D remains ambiguous. Germline V gene sequence: CDR1 MDHEN, CDR2 SYDVKM. The CDR3 contains 15 residues. V was cut by 5 bases and J by 1 base, with 9 bases left in between. DNA for the CDR3: TGTGCCAGCAGTCCTTCTGGGTCTGGGGCCAACGTCCTGACTTTC. Protein product: CASSPSGSGANVLTF. Filled out from reference TRBV28 and TRBJ2-6, the complete variable domain reads DVKVTQSSRYLVKRTGEKVFLECVQDMDHENMFWYRQDPGLGLRLIYFSYDVKMKEKGDIPEGYSVSREKKERFSLILESASTNQTSMYLCASSPSGSGANVLTFGAGSRLTVL.

The table lists this clonotype with many counts. The chain links TRBV6-5 to TRBJ2-1; 9 nucleotides align to TRBD1. J gave up 9 bases and V 6 bases, and 12 bases lay outside the gene matches. The CDR3 runs 15 residues. Per the germline V gene, CDR1 is MNHEY and CDR2 is SVGAGI. CDR3 in amino acids: CASSPRGTGHREQFF. The CDR3 DNA follows: TGTGCCAGCAGCCCACGCGGGACAGGGCATCGTGAGCAGTTCTTC.

This clonotype has only a few counts. CDR3 loop: CASSPRTVTGELFF. As DNA, the CDR3 is TGTGCCAGCTCACCACGGACGGTTACCGGGGAGCTGTTTTTT. The chain employs TRBV18 and TRBJ2-2; D remains unclear. Trimming shortened V by 1 base and J by 5 bases, and 8 bases separated the two germline ends. Germline-derived CDR1 and CDR2 are KGHSH and LQKENI. The length of the CDR3 is 14 residues.

This chain joins TRBV7-2 and TRBJ2-3; the D is unclear. Germline V gives CDR1 SGHTA, CDR2 FQGNSA. The CDR3 runs to 14 residues. V was shortened by 3 bases and J by 3 bases, with 10 bases between the two germline ends. The CDR3 is CASSFSGVTDTQYF. The CDR3 region has the DNA TGTGCCAGCAGCTTTAGTGGGGTTACAGATACGCAGTATTTT.